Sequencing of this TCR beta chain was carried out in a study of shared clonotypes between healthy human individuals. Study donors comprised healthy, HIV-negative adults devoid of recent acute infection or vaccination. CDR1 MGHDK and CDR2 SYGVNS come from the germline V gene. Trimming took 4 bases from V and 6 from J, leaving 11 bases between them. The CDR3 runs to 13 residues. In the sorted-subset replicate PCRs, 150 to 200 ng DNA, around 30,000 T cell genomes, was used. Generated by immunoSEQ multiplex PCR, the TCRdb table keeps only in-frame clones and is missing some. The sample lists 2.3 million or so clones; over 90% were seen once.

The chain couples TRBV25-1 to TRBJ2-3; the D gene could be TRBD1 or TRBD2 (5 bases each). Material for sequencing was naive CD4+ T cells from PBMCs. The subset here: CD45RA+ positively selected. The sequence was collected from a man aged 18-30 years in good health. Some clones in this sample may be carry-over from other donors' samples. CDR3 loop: CASSVGEWDTQYF. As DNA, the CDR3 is TGTGCCAGCAGTGTGGGGGAGTGGGATACGCAGTATTTT.